What follows are 15 T cell receptor beta chains derived from one specimen sequenced in a study of blood T cell repertoires in COVID-19. Sequencing was performed with immunoSEQ multiplex PCR; in TCRdb, only in-frame clones are kept and a portion is missing. Seen here are more than 100,000 clones, around 80% observed once, and the top ten hold roughly 2.3%. The material sequenced was PBMCs or T cells enriched from blood (not recorded which). All receptors come from a man aged 40-50 years with acute COVID-19.

The chain joins TRBV2 to TRBJ1-6, with D maybe TRBD1 (6 bases). The CDR3 totals 16 residues. V was clipped by 0 bases and J by 10 bases, with 16 bases between them. CDR1 is SNHLY, CDR2 FYNNEI, per germline. The CDR3 DNA reads as TGTGCCAGCAGTGAAGCGGGGGGGCTAATGGAATCACCCCTCCACTTT. Protein product: CASSEAGGLMESPLHF.

CDR3 residues: CASSLGQGAGYTF. The CDR3 DNA is TGTGCCAGCAGTTTAGGACAGGGCGCTGGCTACACCTTC. The chain employs TRBV12-3 or TRBV12-4 and TRBJ1-2; TRBD1 matches at 7 bases. With V trimmed by 1 base and J by 7 bases, 3 bases remained unmatched. There are 13 residues in the CDR3.

This clone was detected once. The V and J genes are TRBV3-1 (or the pseudogene TRBV3-2) and TRBJ2-7; 8 positions agree with TRBD1. The CDR3 consists of 14 residues. Germline CDR1 LGHDT, CDR2 YNNKEL (reference sequence). Trimming removed 4 bases from V and 6 bases from J; junction bases left unmatched: 8. CDR3 residues: CASSLTGDLGEQYF. In DNA, the CDR3 is TGTGCCAGCAGCCTGACAGGGGACCTTGGCGAGCAGTACTTC.

This clone was seen once. The genes are TRBV6-5 and TRBJ2-7; maybe TRBD1 (6 bases). Germline V gene sequence: CDR1 MNHEY, CDR2 SVGAGI. V lost 0 bases and J 4 bases, leaving 10 bases between the germline ends. CDR3 length: 14 residues. The CDR3 DNA sequence: TGTGCCAGCAGTTACTCCCAGGGGATTTACGAGCAGTACTTC. Encoded protein: CASSYSQGIYEQYF.

V and J are TRBV19 and TRBJ2-3; D is unresolved. This CDR3 contains 19 residues. Germline-derived CDR1 and CDR2 are LNHDA and SQIVND (reference sequence). The germline V and J ends were trimmed by 5 bases and 0 bases, with 24 bases remaining between them. CDR3 loop: CASSSALIDLLSSTDTQYF. CDR3 DNA sequence: TGTGCCAGTAGTTCCGCACTAATCGACCTACTTTCTAGCACAGATACGCAGTATTTT.

The chain recombines TRBV19 with TRBJ1-1, with TRBD1 matching over 8 bases. The CDR3 length is 13 residues. With 6 bases clipped from V and 3 bases from J, the junction kept 3 bases outside the gene matches. In germline, CDR1 is LNHDA, CDR2 SQIVND (reference sequence). CDR3 region: CASSRTGYTEAFF. The CDR3 region has the DNA TGTGCCAGTAGCAGGACAGGGTACACTGAAGCTTTCTTT.

V and J are TRBV7-9 and TRBJ1-1; 9 bases fit TRBD1. The CDR3 loop spans 13 amino acids. The ends lost 8 bases at V and 5 bases at J; junction bases unmatched: 6. Per the germline V gene, CDR1 is SEHNR and CDR2 is FQNEAQ (reference sequence). CDR3 coding DNA: TGTGCCAGCCTACAGGGGGCGCAGACTGAAGCTTTCTTT. Translated, it gives CASLQGAQTEAFF.

V is TRBV6-5 and J is TRBJ2-7; D gene unclear. Germline CDR1 is MNHEY and CDR2 is SVGAGI. CDR3 length equals 13 residues. Trimming cost V 5 bases and J 0 bases, with 8 bases left between them. This CDR3 is CASSRHSSYEQYF. CDR3 DNA sequence: TGTGCCAGCAGTCGGCACAGCTCCTACGAGCAGTACTTC.

The table lists this clone with a count of one. The chain uses TRBV18 and TRBJ2-7; no reliable D call. The CDR3 sequence is 12 residues long. V was cut by 6 bases and J by 0 bases, with 6 bases left in between. Germline values: CDR1 KGHSH, CDR2 LQKENI. The DNA for the CDR3 is TGTGCCAGCTCGGCAGGCTCCTACGAGCAGTACTTC. Its translation is CASSAGSYEQYF. Full variable domain (rest looked up from reference TRBV18 and TRBJ2-7): NAGVMQNPRHLVRRRGQEARLRCSPMKGHSHVYWYRQLPEEGLKFMVYLQKENIIDESGMPKERFSAEFPKEGPSILRIQQVVRGDSAAYFCASSAGSYEQYFGPGTRLTVT.

The chain recombines TRBV27 with TRBJ2-1, with D possibly being TRBD2 (6 bases). The V end was cut by 6 bases, the J end by 5 bases, with 20 bases between. CDR1 is MNHEY and CDR2 is SMNVEV in the germline V gene (reference sequence). The CDR3 length is 16 residues. CDR3 bases: TGTGCCAGCAGGACTGTGGGAGGCGTTAACGACAATGAGCAGTTCTTC. It codes for CASRTVGGVNDNEQFF.

This clone was found once. The chain couples TRBV7-3 to TRBJ2-7; 8 bases map to TRBD1. CDR1 is SGHTA and CDR2 is FQGTGA in the germline V gene. CDR3 length: 14 amino acids. The V segment lost 3 bases and the J segment 4 bases; nucleotides outside the gene matches: 5. The CDR3 here is CASSLSGGSYEQYF. Written as DNA, the CDR3 is TGTGCCAGCAGCTTGTCAGGGGGCTCGTACGAGCAGTACTTC.

This clone has a handful of counts. The chain recombines TRBV2 with TRBJ2-7; TRBD1 matches 8 bases. Germline loops: CDR1 SNHLY, CDR2 FYNNEI. The CDR3 loop spans 15 amino acids. The V and J ends lost 9 bases and 0 bases, in that order; junction bases with no gene match: 10. The CDR3 reads CASRQGTFYSYEQYF. The DNA of the CDR3 is TGTGCCAGTAGACAGGGGACTTTCTACTCCTACGAGCAGTACTTC.

This chain joins TRBV3-1 (or the pseudogene TRBV3-2) and TRBJ2-2; 10 nucleotides align to TRBD2. J lost 3 bases, V lost 4 bases, and 8 bases had no gene match. The CDR3 sequence is 17 residues long. Germline V CDR1 and CDR2: LGHDT, YNNKEL (reference sequence). CDR3 in amino acids: CASSPPTSGAYTGELFF. DNA for the CDR3: TGTGCCAGCAGCCCCCCTACTAGCGGGGCCTACACCGGGGAGCTGTTTTTT.

V gene TRBV25-1 combines with J gene TRBJ2-2; D is undetermined. From germline, CDR1 is MGHDK and CDR2 SYGVNS. V lost 2 bases and J lost 6, with 10 bases in between. The CDR3 is made up of 14 amino acids. The CDR3, as DNA: TGTGCCAGCAGTGAACAGCGCCGGGCCGGGGAGCTGTTTTTT. Translating gives CASSEQRRAGELFF.

The chain carries TRBV6-5 and TRBJ2-5; 7 nucleotides line up with TRBD1. Trimming took 4 bases from V and 5 from J; bases not matched to a gene: 7. CDR1 is MNHEY and CDR2 is SVGAGI in the germline V gene. The CDR3 is made up of 14 amino acids. CDR3 sequence: CASSSLTGAETQYF. CDR3 DNA sequence: TGTGCCAGCAGTTCCTTAACAGGGGCCGAGACCCAGTACTTC.